This T cell receptor beta chain was identified in a study of cytomegalovirus exposure and HLA in healthy donors. Study-wide background: Sequencing of 180 million or so T cells in an earlier analysis found more than 100 million unique TCR beta sequences.

The CDR3 loop spans 13 amino acids. Germline CDR1 reads SGHDT; CDR2 reads YYEEEE. The V end lost 8 bases, the J end lost 7 bases, and 13 bases lay between the germline ends. These donors, healthy bone marrow donors, were studied. The primer mix had 60 Vbeta and 13 Jbeta primers. Some clones are missing from TCRdb's copy, which holds only in-frame ones; the method was immunoSEQ multiplex PCR. The sample comprises 95,000 to 150,000 clones, around two thirds of which are singletons, and about 4.4% rests with the top ten. On this clone itself: As yet, its antigen is unknown.

Study-wide results and caveats: Per published reports, the classifier diagnosed cytomegalovirus status with high specificity and sensitivity. Upon later analysis, HLA-associated TCR beta chains proved more clonally expanded than other, equally common chains.

The sequencing sample was made of PBMCs. This TCR was recovered from a man between 60 and 75 years old in good health and CMV-seropositive. The chain has TRBV5-6 and TRBJ1-6; possibly TRBD1 for D (5 bases). The CDR3 spells CARPAGGNSPLHF. DNA of the CDR3: TGTGCCAGACCTGCGGGGGGGAATTCACCCCTCCACTTT. The variable domain in full, with the rest retrieved from reference TRBV5-6 and TRBJ1-6, is DAGVTQSPTHLIKTRGQQVTLRCSPKSGHDTVSWYQQALGQGPQFIFQYYEEEERQRGNFPDRFSGHQFPNYSSELNVNALLLGDSALYLCARPAGGNSPLHFGNGTRLTVT.